This T cell receptor (beta chain) was recovered during a study of blood T cells in healthy people across ages. Whole-study findings and limits: Older age went with lower TCR beta diversity per million T cells, in a roughly linear way. Donors of long life had a larger count of naive CD4+ cells and greater diversity than aged donors. No conclusive comparison of naive versus antigen-experienced cells was possible with unsorted PBMCs.

Concerning this clonotype: Its antigen is not identified.

V shed 5 bases, J shed 13 bases, and the junction held 8 bases outside the gene matches. Germline CDR1 and CDR2: LGHDT and YNNKEL (reference sequence). The CDR3 contains 12 residues. A sample-barcoded 5' primer and a J-beta primer mix were used in a second PCR of roughly 6 to 11 cycles. TCRdb ran MiXCR on the 5' RACE reads and lists one entry per CDR3 protein. The table has around 990,000 distinct CDR3 sequences, approximately 38% seen once. The clonotype was recovered from a man between 18 and 29 years old in good health. This chain connects TRBV3-1 to TRBJ2-5; 9 bases are shared with TRBD2. Sequencing was done on a sample of blood. CDR3 amino acids: CASSTTTSGLYF. CDR3 in DNA: TGTGCCAGCAGCACTACGACTAGCGGTCTGTACTTC.